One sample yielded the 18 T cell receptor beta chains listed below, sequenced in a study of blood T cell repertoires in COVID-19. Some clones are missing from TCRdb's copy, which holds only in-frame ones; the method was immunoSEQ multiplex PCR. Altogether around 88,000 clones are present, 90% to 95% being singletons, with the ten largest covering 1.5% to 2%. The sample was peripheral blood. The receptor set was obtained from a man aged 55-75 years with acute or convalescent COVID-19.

The CDR3 loop reads CASSRRGLGNQPQHF. Written as DNA, the CDR3 is TGTGCCAGCAGTCGACGAGGTTTAGGCAATCAGCCCCAGCATTTT. The chain couples TRBV6-5 to TRBJ1-5; no clear D. With 5 bases removed from V and 2 bases from J, the gap between germline ends came to 13 bases. The CDR3 sequence is 15 residues long. Germline V CDR1 and CDR2: MNHEY, SVGAGI.

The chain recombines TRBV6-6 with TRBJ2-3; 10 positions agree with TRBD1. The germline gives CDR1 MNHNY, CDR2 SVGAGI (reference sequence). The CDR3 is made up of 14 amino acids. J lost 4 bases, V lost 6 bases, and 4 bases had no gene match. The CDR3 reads CASSPGTGADTQYF. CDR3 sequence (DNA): TGTGCCAGCAGCCCCGGGACAGGGGCAGATACGCAGTATTTT.

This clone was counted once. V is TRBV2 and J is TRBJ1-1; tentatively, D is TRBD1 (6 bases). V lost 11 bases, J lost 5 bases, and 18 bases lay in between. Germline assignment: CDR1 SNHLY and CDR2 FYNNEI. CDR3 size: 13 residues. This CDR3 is CAHAGVLGTEAFF. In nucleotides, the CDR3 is TGTGCCCATGCAGGGGTTCTCGGTACTGAAGCTTTCTTT.

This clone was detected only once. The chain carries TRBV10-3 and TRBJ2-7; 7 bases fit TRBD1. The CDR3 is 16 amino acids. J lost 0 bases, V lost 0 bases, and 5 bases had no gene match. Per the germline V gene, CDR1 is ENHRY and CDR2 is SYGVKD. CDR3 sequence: CAISESGQRLSYEQYF. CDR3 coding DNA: TGTGCCATCAGTGAGTCGGGACAGCGGCTCTCCTACGAGCAGTACTTC.

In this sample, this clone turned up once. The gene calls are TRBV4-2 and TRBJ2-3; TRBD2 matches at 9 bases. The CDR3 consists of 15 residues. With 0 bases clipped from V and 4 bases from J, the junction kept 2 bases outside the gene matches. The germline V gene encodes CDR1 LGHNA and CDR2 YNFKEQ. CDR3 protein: CASSQEGGRADTQYF. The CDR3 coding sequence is TGTGCCAGCAGCCAAGAGGGCGGGAGGGCAGATACGCAGTATTTT.

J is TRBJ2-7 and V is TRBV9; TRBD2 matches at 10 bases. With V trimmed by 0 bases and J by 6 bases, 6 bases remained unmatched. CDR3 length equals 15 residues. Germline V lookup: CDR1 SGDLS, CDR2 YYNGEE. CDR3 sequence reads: CASSVGLAGDSEQYF. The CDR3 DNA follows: TGTGCCAGCAGCGTAGGCCTAGCGGGAGATAGCGAGCAGTACTTC.

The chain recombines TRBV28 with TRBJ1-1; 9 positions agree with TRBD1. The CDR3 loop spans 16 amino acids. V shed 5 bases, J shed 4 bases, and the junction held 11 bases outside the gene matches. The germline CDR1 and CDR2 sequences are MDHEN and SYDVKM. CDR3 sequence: CASSTWTGAVRTEAFF. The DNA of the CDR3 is TGTGCCAGCAGTACATGGACAGGGGCGGTTCGCACTGAAGCTTTCTTT.

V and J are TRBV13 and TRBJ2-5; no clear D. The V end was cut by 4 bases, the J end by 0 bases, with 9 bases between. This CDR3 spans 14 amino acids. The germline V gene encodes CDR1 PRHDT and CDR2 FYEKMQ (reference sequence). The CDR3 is CASSSFLYQETQYF. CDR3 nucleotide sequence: TGTGCCAGCAGCTCCTTCCTTTACCAAGAGACCCAGTACTTC.

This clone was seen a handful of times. For the CDR3, the DNA is TGTGCCAGCCACCCGGGGGCTAGCGGGGCGGAAGAGACCCAGTACTTC. Its protein product is CASHPGASGAEETQYF. The chain couples TRBV5-4 to TRBJ2-5; 9 bases are a match to TRBD2. Germline V CDR1 and CDR2: SGHNT, YYREEE (reference sequence). V dropped 7 bases and J dropped 3; count of bases not matched to a gene: 13. This CDR3 region has 16 residues.

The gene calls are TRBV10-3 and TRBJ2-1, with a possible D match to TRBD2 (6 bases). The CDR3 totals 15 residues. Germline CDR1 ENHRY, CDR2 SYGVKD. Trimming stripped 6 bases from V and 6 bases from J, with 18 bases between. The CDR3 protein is CAIRARGGDLNEQFF. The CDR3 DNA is TGTGCCATCAGGGCGAGAGGCGGGGACCTCAATGAGCAGTTCTTC.

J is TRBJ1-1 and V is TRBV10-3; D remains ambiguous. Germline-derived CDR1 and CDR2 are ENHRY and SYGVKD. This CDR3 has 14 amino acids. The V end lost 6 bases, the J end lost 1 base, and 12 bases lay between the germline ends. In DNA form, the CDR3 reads TGTGCCATCAGGGCGGGGAAGGGGAACACTGAAGCTTTCTTT. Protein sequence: CAIRAGKGNTEAFF.

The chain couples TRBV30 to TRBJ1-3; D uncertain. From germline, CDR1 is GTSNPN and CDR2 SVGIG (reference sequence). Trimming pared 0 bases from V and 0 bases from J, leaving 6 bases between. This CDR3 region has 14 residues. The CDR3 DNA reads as TGTGCCTGGAGTGTCCCAGGCTCTGGAAACACCATATATTTT. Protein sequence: CAWSVPGSGNTIYF.

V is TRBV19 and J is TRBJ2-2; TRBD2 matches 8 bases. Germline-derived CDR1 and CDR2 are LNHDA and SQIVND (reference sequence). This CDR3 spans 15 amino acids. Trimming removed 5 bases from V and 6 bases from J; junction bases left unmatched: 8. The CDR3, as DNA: TGTGCCAGTAGTCCCCAGCCCGGGGGGGCCGGGGAGCTGTTTTTT. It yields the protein CASSPQPGGAGELFF. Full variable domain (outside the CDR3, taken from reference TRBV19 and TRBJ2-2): DGGITQSPKYLFRKEGQNVTLSCEQNLNHDAMYWYRQDPGQGLRLIYYSQIVNDFQKGDIAEGYSVSREKKESFPLTVTSAQKNPTAFYLCASSPQPGGAGELFFGEGSRLTVL.

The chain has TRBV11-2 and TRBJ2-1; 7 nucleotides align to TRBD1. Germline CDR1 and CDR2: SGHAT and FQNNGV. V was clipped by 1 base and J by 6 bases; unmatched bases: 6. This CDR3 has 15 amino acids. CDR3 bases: TGTGCCAGCAGCTTAGCAGGGGGTTTCCTCAATGAGCAGTTCTTC. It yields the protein CASSLAGGFLNEQFF.

CDR3 amino acids: CASSIGQGGNYGYTF. CDR3 coding DNA: TGTGCCAGTAGTATAGGACAGGGAGGAAACTATGGCTACACCTTC. The gene calls are TRBV19 and TRBJ1-2, with 7 bases matching TRBD1. V gave up 1 base and J gave up 2 bases; unmatched junction bases: 4. The CDR3 totals 15 residues. The germline V gene encodes CDR1 LNHDA and CDR2 SQIVND (reference sequence).

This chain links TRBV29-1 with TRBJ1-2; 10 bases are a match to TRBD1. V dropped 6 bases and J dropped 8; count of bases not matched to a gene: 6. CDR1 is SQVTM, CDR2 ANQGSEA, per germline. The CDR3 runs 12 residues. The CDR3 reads CSVGTGARGYTF. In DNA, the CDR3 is TGCAGCGTCGGGACAGGGGCGAGGGGCTACACCTTC.

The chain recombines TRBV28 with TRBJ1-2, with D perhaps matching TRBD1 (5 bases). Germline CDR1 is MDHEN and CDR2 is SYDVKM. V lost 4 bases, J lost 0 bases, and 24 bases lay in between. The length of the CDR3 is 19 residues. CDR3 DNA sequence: TGTGCCAGCAGTTCTAGGCTTATGTTGAGCGCGGGGGCTAACTATGGCTACACCTTC. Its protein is CASSSRLMLSAGANYGYTF.

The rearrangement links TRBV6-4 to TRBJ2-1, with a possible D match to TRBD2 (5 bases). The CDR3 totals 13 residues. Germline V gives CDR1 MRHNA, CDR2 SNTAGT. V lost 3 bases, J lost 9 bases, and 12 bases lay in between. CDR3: CASSESGALEQFF. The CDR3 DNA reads TGTGCCAGCAGTGAGAGCGGAGCCCTTGAGCAGTTCTTC.